The source of this T cell receptor beta chain is a study of vaccination and CD4 T cells after COVID-19. With respect to this clonotype: What it binds is unknown.

Indicated treatment: roughly 10-day PBMC culture with coronavirus spike peptide pools or control peptides (ViraFEST assay). The Oncomine TCR Beta short-read assay generated sequence data from the DNA of cultured CD4+ T cells. Each CDR3 protein gets one entry after TCRdb re-called the PCR reads with MiXCR. The sample records around 10,000 distinct CDR3 sequences, over 45% being singletons. This CDR3 spans 15 amino acids. Germline V gene lookup returns CDR1 DFQATT and CDR2 SNEGSKA (reference sequence). V was trimmed by 3 bases and J by 11 bases, leaving 20 bases between them. Regarding the study as a whole: Detection of a median about 86% of reactive clones in convalescent patients was confined to the period after vaccination.

Sequencing used CD4+ T cells from blood, cultured in vitro. This rearrangement joins TRBV20-1 to TRBJ2-6; D tentatively fits TRBD1 or TRBD2 (5 bases each). The source of this sequence is a human donor who had recovered from COVID-19. This chain's CDR3 is CSASGGLWGRDVLTF. The CDR3 DNA reads as TGCAGTGCTAGTGGAGGCCTCTGGGGCCGGGACGTCCTGACTTTC.